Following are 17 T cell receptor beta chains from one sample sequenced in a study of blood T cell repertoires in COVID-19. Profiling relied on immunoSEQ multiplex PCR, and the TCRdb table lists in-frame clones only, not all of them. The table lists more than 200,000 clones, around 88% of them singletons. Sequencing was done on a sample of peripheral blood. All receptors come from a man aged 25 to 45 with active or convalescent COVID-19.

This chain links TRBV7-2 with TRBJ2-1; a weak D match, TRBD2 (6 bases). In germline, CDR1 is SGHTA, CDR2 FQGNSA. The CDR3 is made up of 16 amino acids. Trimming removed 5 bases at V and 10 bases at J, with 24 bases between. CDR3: CASSTVWRGIGSEQFF. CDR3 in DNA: TGTGCCAGCAGCACAGTTTGGCGGGGAATCGGTAGCGAGCAGTTCTTC.

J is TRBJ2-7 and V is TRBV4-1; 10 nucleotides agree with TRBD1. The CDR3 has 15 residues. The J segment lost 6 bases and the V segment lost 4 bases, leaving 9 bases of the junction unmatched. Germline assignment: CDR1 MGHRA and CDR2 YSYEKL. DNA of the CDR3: TGCGCCAGCAGCCTGGGGACAGGGGAGTACAGCGAGCAGTACTTC. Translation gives CASSLGTGEYSEQYF.

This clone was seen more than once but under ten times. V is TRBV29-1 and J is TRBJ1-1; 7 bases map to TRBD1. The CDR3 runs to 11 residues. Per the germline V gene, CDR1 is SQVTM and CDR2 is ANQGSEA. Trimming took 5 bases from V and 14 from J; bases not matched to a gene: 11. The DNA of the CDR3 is TGCAGCGTTTCGATCGGACAGGAGGCATTCTTT. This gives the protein CSVSIGQEAFF. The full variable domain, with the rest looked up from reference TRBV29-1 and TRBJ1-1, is SAVISQKPSRDICQRGTSLTIQCQVDSQVTMMFWYRQQPGQSLTLIATANQGSEATYESGFVIDKFPISRPNLTFSTLTVSNMSPEDSSIYLCSVSIGQEAFFGQGTRLTVV.

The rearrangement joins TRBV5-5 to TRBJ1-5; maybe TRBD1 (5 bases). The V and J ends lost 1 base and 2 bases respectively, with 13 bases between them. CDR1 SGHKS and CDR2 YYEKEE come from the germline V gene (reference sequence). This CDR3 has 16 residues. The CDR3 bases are TGTGCCAGCAGCTTGTGGACAAGACGAGGCAATCAGCCCCAGCATTTT. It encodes CASSLWTRRGNQPQHF.

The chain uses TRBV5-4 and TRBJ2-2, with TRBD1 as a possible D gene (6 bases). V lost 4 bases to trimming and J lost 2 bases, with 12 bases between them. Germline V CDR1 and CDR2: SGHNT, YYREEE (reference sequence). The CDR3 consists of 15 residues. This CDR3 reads CASSLDSSNTGELFF. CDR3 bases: TGTGCCAGCAGCCTGGACAGTTCAAACACCGGGGAGCTGTTTTTT.

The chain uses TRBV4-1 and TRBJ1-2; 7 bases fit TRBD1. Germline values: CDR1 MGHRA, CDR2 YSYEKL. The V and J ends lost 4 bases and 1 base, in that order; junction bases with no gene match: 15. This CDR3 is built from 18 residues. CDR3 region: CASSRQLSYGTDNYGYTF. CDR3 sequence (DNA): TGCGCCAGCAGCCGCCAGTTATCCTACGGGACAGATAACTATGGCTACACCTTC.

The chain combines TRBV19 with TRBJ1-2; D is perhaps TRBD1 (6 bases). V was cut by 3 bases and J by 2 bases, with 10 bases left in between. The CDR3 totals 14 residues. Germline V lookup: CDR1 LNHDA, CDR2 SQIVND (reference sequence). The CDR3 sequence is CASSMGGPNYGYTF. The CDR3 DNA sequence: TGTGCCAGTAGTATGGGGGGGCCGAACTATGGCTACACCTTC.

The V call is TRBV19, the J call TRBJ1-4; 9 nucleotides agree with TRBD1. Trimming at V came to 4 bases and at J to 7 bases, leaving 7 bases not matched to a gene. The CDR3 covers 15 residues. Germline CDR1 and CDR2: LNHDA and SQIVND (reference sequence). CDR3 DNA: TGTGCCAGTAGTACAGTGACAGGGGGTGGTGAAAAACTGTTTTTT. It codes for CASSTVTGGGEKLFF. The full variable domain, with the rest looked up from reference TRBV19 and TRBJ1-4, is DGGITQSPKYLFRKEGQNVTLSCEQNLNHDAMYWYRQDPGQGLRLIYYSQIVNDFQKGDIAEGYSVSREKKESFPLTVTSAQKNPTAFYLCASSTVTGGGEKLFFGSGTQLSVL.

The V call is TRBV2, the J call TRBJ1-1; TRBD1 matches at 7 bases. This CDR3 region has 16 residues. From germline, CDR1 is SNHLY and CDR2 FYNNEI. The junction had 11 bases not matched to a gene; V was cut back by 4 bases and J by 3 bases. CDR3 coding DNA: TGTGCCAGCAGTGTCCCCGCCGACAGGGTCGACACTGAAGCTTTCTTT. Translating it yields CASSVPADRVDTEAFF.

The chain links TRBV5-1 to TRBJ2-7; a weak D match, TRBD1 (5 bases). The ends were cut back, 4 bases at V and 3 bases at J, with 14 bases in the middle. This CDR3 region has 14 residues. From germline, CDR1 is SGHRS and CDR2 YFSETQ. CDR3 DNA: TGCGCCAGCAGCCGTGCCCAGGGCGGCTACGAGCAGTACTTC. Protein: CASSRAQGGYEQYF.

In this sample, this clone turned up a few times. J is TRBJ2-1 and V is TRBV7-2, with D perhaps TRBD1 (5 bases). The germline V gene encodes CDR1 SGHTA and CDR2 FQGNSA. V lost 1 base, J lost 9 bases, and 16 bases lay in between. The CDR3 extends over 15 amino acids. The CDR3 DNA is TGTGCCAGCAGCTTAGGCAGGGCCGTATTAGGTGAGCAGTTCTTC. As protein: CASSLGRAVLGEQFF. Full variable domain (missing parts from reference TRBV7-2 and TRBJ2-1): GAGVSQSPSNKVTEKGKDVELRCDPISGHTALYWYRQSLGQGLEFLIYFQGNSAPDKSGLPSDRFSAERTGGSVSTLTIQRTQQEDSAVYLCASSLGRAVLGEQFFGPGTRLTVL.

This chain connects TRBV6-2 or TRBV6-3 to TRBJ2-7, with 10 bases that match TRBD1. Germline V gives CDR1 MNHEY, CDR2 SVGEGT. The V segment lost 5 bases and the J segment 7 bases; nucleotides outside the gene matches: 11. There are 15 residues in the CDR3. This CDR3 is CASSNLDRGPKEQYF. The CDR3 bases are TGTGCCAGCAGTAATCTCGACAGGGGGCCGAAGGAGCAGTACTTC.

The CDR3 DNA sequence: TGTGCCAGCAGCTTACTGGTAGCGGGGGGCCGGACTAATGAGCAGTTCTTC. Translation gives CASSLLVAGGRTNEQFF. The V call is TRBV7-8, the J call TRBJ2-1; 10 bases are a match to TRBD2. Germline-derived CDR1 and CDR2 are SGHVS and FQNEAQ. Trimming cost V 2 bases and J 7 bases; bases outside gene matches: 11. This CDR3 comprises 17 residues.

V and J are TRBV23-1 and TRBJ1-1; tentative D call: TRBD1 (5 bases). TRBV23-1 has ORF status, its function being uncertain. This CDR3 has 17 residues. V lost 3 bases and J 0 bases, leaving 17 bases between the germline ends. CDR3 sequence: CASSHPWHRTLNTEAFF. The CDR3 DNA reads TGCGCCAGCAGTCATCCGTGGCACAGGACCCTGAACACTGAAGCTTTCTTT.

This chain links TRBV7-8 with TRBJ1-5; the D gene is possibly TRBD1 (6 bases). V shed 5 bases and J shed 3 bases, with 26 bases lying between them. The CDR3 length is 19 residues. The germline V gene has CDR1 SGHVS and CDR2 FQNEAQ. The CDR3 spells CASSPRGAGSVRVNQPQHF. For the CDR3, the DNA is TGTGCCAGCAGCCCGCGGGGGGCAGGTTCTGTGCGGGTCAATCAGCCCCAGCATTTT.

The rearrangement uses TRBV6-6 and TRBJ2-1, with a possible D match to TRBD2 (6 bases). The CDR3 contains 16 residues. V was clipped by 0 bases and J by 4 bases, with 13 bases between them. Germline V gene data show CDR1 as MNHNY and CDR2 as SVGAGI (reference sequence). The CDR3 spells CASSYSKDYDYNEQFF. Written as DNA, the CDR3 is TGTGCCAGCAGTTACTCGAAGGACTACGATTACAATGAGCAGTTCTTC.

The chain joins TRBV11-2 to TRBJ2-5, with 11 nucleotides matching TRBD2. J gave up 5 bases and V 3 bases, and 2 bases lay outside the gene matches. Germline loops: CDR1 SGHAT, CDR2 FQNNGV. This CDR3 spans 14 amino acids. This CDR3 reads CASSLTSGVETQYF. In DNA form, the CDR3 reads TGTGCCAGCAGCTTGACTAGCGGGGTTGAGACCCAGTACTTC.